These 14 T cell receptor beta chains were all obtained from the same sample, sequenced in a study of T-cell reconstitution after alpha-beta-depleted transplantation in children. Construction of the TCRbeta library involved unique molecular identifiers. MiXCR was run by TCRdb on the PCR reads, yielding one entry per CDR3 protein. The sample contains about 440,000 distinct CDR3 sequences, roughly 43% of which appear only once. Specimen: PBMCs, collected before TCRalphabeta/CD19-depleted stem cell transplant. The receptors originated from a girl aged 2-10 years with aplastic anemia, due to receive a stem cell transplant.

This clonotype was counted many times. CDR3 sequence reads: CASTDSSYEQYF. Written as DNA, the CDR3 is TGTGCCAGCACCGATAGCTCCTACGAGCAGTACTTC. The V call is TRBV2, the J call TRBJ2-7, with no clear D. V lost 7 bases to trimming and J lost 0 bases, with 7 bases between them. Germline V gives CDR1 SNHLY, CDR2 FYNNEI. This CDR3 is 12 amino acids long.

The chain combines TRBV6-2 or TRBV6-3 with TRBJ2-7, with D possibly being TRBD1 (6 bases). CDR1 and CDR2 from the germline V gene are MNHEY and SVGEGT. The CDR3 is 15 residues long. The V and J ends lost 2 bases and 7 bases respectively, with 18 bases between them. CDR3 in amino acids: CASSYETGDWEEQYF. The CDR3 DNA follows: TGTGCCAGCAGTTACGAGACAGGCGATTGGGAAGAGCAGTACTTC.

This rearrangement joins TRBV12-3 or TRBV12-4 to TRBJ1-1; D unresolved. This CDR3 region has 17 residues. V shed 6 bases and J shed 5 bases, with 25 bases lying between them. The CDR3 DNA reads TGTGCCAGCAGCGCACCGCAAAATAGCCGGAGGACTACTGAAGCTTTCTTT. Translation gives CASSAPQNSRRTTEAFF.

This chain joins TRBV10-3 and TRBJ2-7, with D perhaps given as TRBD1 or TRBD2 (6 bases each). V was trimmed by 4 bases and J by 0 bases, leaving 13 bases between them. The germline CDR1 and CDR2 sequences are ENHRY and SYGVKD. CDR3 length: 15 amino acids. The DNA of the CDR3 is TGTGCCATCAGTGGAGGGGGGATCAGCTCCTACGAGCAGTACTTC. It codes for CAISGGGISSYEQYF.

The chain has TRBV25-1 and TRBJ1-2; no definite D call. The ends were cut back, 4 bases at V and 4 bases at J, with 7 bases in the middle. The CDR3 is 12 residues long. Germline values: CDR1 MGHDK, CDR2 SYGVNS. The CDR3 loop is CASSGLGYGYTF. DNA for the CDR3: TGTGCCAGCAGTGGATTAGGCTATGGCTACACCTTC.

In its sample, this clonotype was seen many times. The genes are TRBV27 and TRBJ1-6, with D perhaps matching TRBD1 (6 bases). The CDR3 is 15 residues long. Trimming took off 2 bases at V and 4 bases at J, with 9 bases between the two ends. Germline CDR1 reads MNHEY; CDR2 reads SMNVEV (reference sequence). Here the CDR3 DNA reads TGTGCCAGCAGTTTAAGGGGGTTTTATAATTCACCCCTCCACTTT. It specifies CASSLRGFYNSPLHF.

The genes are TRBV2 and TRBJ1-5; D not resolved. Trimming removed 5 bases from V and 5 bases from J, with 22 bases in between. The CDR3 has 17 residues. Germline CDR1 is SNHLY and CDR2 is FYNNEI. The CDR3 DNA follows: TGTGCCAGCAGTTACGACGATGACACGGCTCTTTATCAGCCCCAGCATTTT. Translation gives CASSYDDDTALYQPQHF.

The chain is built from TRBV5-6 and TRBJ2-2; D is possibly TRBD1 (5 bases). V gave up 0 bases and J gave up 1 base, with 16 bases separating them. The CDR3 length is 18 residues. Germline lookup yields CDR1 SGHDT and CDR2 YYEEEE. For the CDR3, the DNA is TGTGCCAGCAGCTTGGCGGTGGGGAACAGGAGGAACACCGGGGAGCTGTTTTTT. Its protein product is CASSLAVGNRRNTGELFF. The complete variable domain, with remaining parts taken from reference TRBV5-6 and TRBJ2-2, reads DAGVTQSPTHLIKTRGQQVTLRCSPKSGHDTVSWYQQALGQGPQFIFQYYEEEERQRGNFPDRFSGHQFPNYSSELNVNALLLGDSALYLCASSLAVGNRRNTGELFFGEGSRLTVL.

This rearrangement joins TRBV5-5 to TRBJ1-2; D gene unclear. Trimming took off 4 bases at V and 5 bases at J, with 18 bases between the two ends. Looked up from germline, CDR1 is SGHKS and CDR2 is YYEKEE (reference sequence). CDR3 length: 15 amino acids. Here the CDR3 reads CASSPGGDLTYGYTF. In DNA form, the CDR3 reads TGTGCCAGCAGCCCCGGCGGTGACTTAACGTATGGCTACACCTTC.

The rearrangement joins TRBV5-5 to TRBJ2-2, with D uncertain. V was cut by 2 bases and J by 1 base, with 9 bases left in between. The length of the CDR3 is 15 residues. Germline values: CDR1 SGHKS, CDR2 YYEKEE (reference sequence). The CDR3 is CASSFISQNTGELFF. CDR3 nucleotides: TGTGCCAGCAGCTTTATCAGTCAGAACACCGGGGAGCTGTTTTTT.

The chain recombines TRBV28 with TRBJ2-5; TRBD2 matches at 7 bases. The junction had 12 bases not matched to a gene; V was cut back by 3 bases and J by 2 bases. This CDR3 comprises 17 residues. CDR1 is MDHEN and CDR2 is SYDVKM in the germline V gene. CDR3 sequence: CASSLGGVGRVQETQYF. In DNA, the CDR3 is TGTGCCAGCAGTTTGGGAGGGGTGGGGAGAGTTCAAGAGACCCAGTACTTC.

This clonotype was seen at least ten times. The chain recombines TRBV7-3 with TRBJ2-4, with a tentative D call TRBD2 (6 bases). Trimming pared 5 bases from V and 9 bases from J, leaving 20 bases between. Germline V gene lookup returns CDR1 SGHTA and CDR2 FQGTGA. CDR3 length: 15 residues. The CDR3 sequence is CASSLGPSEGFIQYF. In DNA form, the CDR3 reads TGTGCCAGCAGCCTAGGACCTTCGGAGGGGTTCATTCAGTACTTC.

The CDR3 reads CASTLTGGNTGELFF. CDR3 DNA: TGTGCCAGCACCCTGACAGGGGGTAACACCGGGGAGCTGTTTTTT. The rearrangement uses TRBV5-8 and TRBJ2-2; 9 bases are shared with TRBD1. This CDR3 contains 15 residues. The germline CDR1 and CDR2 sequences are SGHTS and YDEGEE. Trimming at V came to 6 bases and at J to 2 bases, leaving 5 bases not matched to a gene. Full variable domain (missing parts from reference TRBV5-8 and TRBJ2-2): EAGVTQSPTHLIKTRGQQATLRCSPISGHTSVYWYQQALGLGLQFLLWYDEGEERNRGNFPPRFSGRQFPNYSSELNVNALELEDSALYLCASTLTGGNTGELFFGEGSRLTVL.

This sequence joins TRBV13 and TRBJ1-1; tentatively, D is TRBD1 (6 bases). Trimming took off 0 bases at V and 5 bases at J, with 13 bases between the two ends. There are 15 residues in the CDR3. Germline V gene data show CDR1 as PRHDT and CDR2 as FYEKMQ (reference sequence). The CDR3 DNA sequence: TGTGCCAGCAGCTTAGGCCAGGGGTTGAGAACTGAAGCTTTCTTT. Its translation: CASSLGQGLRTEAFF.